The entry that follows covers one T cell receptor (beta chain) sequence. The data derive from a study of blood T cell repertoires in COVID-19. Per the original data handling: For nucleated cells, counts were estimated from reference gene primer amplification. The assay was immunoSEQ multiplex PCR, and TCRdb's table has in-frame clones only and misses some. V, J and clone size are those of that table, while D and trimming were read from the DNA. This table has roughly 100,000 clones, roughly 80% appearing once. Deletions cut 2 bases from V and 5 bases from J, with 7 bases between. The V gene's germline CDR1 is MDHEN and CDR2 SYDVKM. The CDR3 sequence is 13 residues long.

Sequenced sample: peripheral blood. This TCR derives from a woman older than 75 with active or convalescent COVID-19. The chain has TRBV28 and TRBJ1-5, with D hard to call. The CDR3 DNA reads TGTGCCAGCAGTTTAACTGGGCATCAGCCCCAGCATTTT. It specifies CASSLTGHQPQHF.